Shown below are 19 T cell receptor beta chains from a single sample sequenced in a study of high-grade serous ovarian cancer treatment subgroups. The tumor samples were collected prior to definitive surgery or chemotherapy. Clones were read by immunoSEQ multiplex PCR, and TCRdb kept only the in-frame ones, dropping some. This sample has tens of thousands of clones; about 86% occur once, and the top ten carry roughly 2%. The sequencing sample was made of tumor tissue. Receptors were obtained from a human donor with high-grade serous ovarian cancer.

CDR3 sequence (DNA): TGCGCCAGCAGCCCCCAGCGGGGGGACCAAGAGACCCAGTACTTC. Protein product: CASSPQRGDQETQYF. The rearrangement uses TRBV5-1 and TRBJ2-5; 9 nucleotides align to TRBD2. Trimming took 4 bases from V and 0 from J; bases not matched to a gene: 4. This CDR3 contains 15 residues. Germline loops: CDR1 SGHRS, CDR2 YFSETQ.

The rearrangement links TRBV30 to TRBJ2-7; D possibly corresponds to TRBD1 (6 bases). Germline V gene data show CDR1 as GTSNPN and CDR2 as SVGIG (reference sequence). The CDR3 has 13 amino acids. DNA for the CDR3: TGTGCGCAGCGCAGGGGCCTGTCAAGGGAGCAGTACTTC. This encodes CAQRRGLSREQYF.

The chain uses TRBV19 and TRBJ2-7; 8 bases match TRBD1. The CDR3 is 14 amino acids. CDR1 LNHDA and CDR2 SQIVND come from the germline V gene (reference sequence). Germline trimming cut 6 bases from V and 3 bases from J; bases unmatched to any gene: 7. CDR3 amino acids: CASSDRDRYYEQYF. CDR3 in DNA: TGTGCCAGTAGCGACCGGGACAGGTACTACGAGCAGTACTTC. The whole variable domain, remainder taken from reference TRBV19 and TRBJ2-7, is DGGITQSPKYLFRKEGQNVTLSCEQNLNHDAMYWYRQDPGQGLRLIYYSQIVNDFQKGDIAEGYSVSREKKESFPLTVTSAQKNPTAFYLCASSDRDRYYEQYFGPGTRLTVT.

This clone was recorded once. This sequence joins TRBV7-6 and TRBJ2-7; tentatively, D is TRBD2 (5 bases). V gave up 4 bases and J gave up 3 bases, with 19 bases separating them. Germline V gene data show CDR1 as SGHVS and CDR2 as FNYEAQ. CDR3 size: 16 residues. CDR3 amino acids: CASSSNPGPGIYEQYF. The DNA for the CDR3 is TGTGCCAGCAGCTCAAACCCCGGGCCGGGGATCTACGAGCAGTACTTC.

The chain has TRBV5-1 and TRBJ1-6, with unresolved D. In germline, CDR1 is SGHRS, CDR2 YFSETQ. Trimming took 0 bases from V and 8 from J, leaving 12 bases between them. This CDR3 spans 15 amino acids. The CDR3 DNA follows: TGCGCCAGCAGCTTGGAATCCGGGTCTGATTCACCCCTCCACTTT. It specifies CASSLESGSDSPLHF.

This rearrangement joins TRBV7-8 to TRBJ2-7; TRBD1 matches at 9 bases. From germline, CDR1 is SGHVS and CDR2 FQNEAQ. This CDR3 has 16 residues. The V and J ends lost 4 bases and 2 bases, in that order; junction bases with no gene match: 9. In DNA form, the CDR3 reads TGTGCCAGCAGCTCGCCCACCGGGACAGGGACCTACGAGCAGTACTTC. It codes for CASSSPTGTGTYEQYF. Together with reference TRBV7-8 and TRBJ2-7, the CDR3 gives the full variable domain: GAGVSQSPRYKVAKRGQDVALRCDPISGHVSLFWYQQALGQGPEFLTYFQNEAQLDKSGLPSDRFFAERPEGSVSTLKIQRTQQEDSAVYLCASSSPTGTGTYEQYFGPGTRLTVT.

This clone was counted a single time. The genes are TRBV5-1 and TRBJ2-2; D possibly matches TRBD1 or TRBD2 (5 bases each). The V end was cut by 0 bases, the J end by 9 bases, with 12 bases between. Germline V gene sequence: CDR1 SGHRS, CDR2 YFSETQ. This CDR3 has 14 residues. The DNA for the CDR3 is TGCGCCAGCAGCTTGGCAGGGACCTACCGGGAGCTGTTTTTT. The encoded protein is CASSLAGTYRELFF.

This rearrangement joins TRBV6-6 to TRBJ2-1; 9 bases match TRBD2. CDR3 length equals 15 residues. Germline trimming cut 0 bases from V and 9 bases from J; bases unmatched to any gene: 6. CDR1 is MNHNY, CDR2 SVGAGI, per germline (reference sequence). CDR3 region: CASSYSSSGIGEQFF. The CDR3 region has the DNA TGTGCCAGCAGTTACTCCTCTAGCGGGATAGGTGAGCAGTTCTTC.

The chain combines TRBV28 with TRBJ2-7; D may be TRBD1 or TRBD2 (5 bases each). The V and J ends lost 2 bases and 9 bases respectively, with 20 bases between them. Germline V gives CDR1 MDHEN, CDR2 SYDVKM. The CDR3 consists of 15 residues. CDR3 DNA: TGTGCCAGCAGTTTAGCTACCGGGACCGGTTATGGGCAGTACTTC. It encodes CASSLATGTGYGQYF.

The CDR3 region has the DNA TGTGCCAGCGGACCTAGCGGGCCCCCCGGGAATGAGCAGTTCTTC. Protein sequence: CASGPSGPPGNEQFF. This chain connects TRBV2 to TRBJ2-1; 8 nucleotides match TRBD2. Germline-derived CDR1 and CDR2 are SNHLY and FYNNEI. This CDR3 comprises 15 residues. V was pared by 8 bases and J by 7 bases, with 13 bases of the junction left unmatched.

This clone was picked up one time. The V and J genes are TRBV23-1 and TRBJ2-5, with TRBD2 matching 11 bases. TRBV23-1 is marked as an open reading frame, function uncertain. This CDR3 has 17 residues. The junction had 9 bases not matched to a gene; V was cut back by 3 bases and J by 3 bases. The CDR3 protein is CASSHETSGRSKETQYF. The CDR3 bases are TGCGCCAGCAGTCACGAAACTAGCGGGAGAAGTAAAGAGACCCAGTACTTC.

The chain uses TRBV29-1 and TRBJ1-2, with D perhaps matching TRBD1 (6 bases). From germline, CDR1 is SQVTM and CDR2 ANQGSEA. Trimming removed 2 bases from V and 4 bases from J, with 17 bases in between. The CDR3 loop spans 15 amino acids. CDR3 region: CSVEKSWGQVYGYTF. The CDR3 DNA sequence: TGCAGCGTTGAAAAGAGCTGGGGACAAGTCTATGGCTACACCTTC.

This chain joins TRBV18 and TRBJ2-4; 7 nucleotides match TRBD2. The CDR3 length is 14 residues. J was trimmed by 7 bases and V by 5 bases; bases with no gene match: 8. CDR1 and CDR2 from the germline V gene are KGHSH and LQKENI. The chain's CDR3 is CASSSRTRENIQYF. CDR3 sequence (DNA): TGTGCCAGCTCATCCCGGACTAGGGAGAACATTCAGTACTTC. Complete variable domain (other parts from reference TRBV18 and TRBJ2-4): NAGVMQNPRHLVRRRGQEARLRCSPMKGHSHVYWYRQLPEEGLKFMVYLQKENIIDESGMPKERFSAEFPKEGPSILRIQQVVRGDSAAYFCASSSRTRENIQYFGAGTRLSVL.

The CDR3 loop is CASSPLGTYQETQYF. Here the CDR3 DNA reads TGTGCCAGCTCACCGCTTGGGACTTACCAAGAGACCCAGTACTTC. This chain uses TRBV18 with TRBJ2-5, with a tentative D call TRBD2 (6 bases). The CDR3 covers 15 residues. The germline gives CDR1 KGHSH, CDR2 LQKENI. V was cut by 3 bases and J by 0 bases, with 11 bases left in between.

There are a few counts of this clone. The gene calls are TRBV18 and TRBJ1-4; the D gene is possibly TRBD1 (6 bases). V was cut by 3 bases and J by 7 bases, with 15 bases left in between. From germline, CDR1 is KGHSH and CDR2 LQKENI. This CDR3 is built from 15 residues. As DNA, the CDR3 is TGTGCCAGCTCACCTTACAGGGAATTAAGTGAAAAACTGTTTTTT. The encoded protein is CASSPYRELSEKLFF.

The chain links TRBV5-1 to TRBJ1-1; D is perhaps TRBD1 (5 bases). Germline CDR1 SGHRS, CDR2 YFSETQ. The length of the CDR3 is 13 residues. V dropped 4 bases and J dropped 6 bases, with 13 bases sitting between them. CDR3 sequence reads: CASSLARGAEAFF. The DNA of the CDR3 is TGCGCCAGCAGCCTCGCCCGGGGGGCTGAAGCTTTCTTT.

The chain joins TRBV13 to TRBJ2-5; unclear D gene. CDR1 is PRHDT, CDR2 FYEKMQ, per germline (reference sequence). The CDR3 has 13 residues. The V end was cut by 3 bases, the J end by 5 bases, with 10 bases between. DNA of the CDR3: TGTGCCAGCAGCTTTTCCCACACCGAGACCCAGTACTTC. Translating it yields CASSFSHTETQYF. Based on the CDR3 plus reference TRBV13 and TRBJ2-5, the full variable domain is AAGVIQSPRHLIKEKRETATLKCYPIPRHDTVYWYQQGPGQDPQFLISFYEKMQSDKGSIPDRFSAQQFSDYHSELNMSSLELGDSALYFCASSFSHTETQYFGPGTRLLVL.

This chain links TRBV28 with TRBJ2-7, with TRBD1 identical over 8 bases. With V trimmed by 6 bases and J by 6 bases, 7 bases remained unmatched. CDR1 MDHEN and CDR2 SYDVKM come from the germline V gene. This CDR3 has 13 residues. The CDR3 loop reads CASRLLTGGEQYF. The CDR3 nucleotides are TGTGCCAGCAGGCTACTAACAGGGGGCGAGCAGTACTTC.

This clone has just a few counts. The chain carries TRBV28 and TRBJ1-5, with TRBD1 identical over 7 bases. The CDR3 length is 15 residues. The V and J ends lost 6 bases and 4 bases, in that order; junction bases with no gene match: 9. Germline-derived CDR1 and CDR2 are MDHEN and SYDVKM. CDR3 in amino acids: CASRAAGGSNQPQHF. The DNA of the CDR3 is TGTGCCAGCAGGGCTGCAGGGGGTTCGAATCAGCCCCAGCATTTT.